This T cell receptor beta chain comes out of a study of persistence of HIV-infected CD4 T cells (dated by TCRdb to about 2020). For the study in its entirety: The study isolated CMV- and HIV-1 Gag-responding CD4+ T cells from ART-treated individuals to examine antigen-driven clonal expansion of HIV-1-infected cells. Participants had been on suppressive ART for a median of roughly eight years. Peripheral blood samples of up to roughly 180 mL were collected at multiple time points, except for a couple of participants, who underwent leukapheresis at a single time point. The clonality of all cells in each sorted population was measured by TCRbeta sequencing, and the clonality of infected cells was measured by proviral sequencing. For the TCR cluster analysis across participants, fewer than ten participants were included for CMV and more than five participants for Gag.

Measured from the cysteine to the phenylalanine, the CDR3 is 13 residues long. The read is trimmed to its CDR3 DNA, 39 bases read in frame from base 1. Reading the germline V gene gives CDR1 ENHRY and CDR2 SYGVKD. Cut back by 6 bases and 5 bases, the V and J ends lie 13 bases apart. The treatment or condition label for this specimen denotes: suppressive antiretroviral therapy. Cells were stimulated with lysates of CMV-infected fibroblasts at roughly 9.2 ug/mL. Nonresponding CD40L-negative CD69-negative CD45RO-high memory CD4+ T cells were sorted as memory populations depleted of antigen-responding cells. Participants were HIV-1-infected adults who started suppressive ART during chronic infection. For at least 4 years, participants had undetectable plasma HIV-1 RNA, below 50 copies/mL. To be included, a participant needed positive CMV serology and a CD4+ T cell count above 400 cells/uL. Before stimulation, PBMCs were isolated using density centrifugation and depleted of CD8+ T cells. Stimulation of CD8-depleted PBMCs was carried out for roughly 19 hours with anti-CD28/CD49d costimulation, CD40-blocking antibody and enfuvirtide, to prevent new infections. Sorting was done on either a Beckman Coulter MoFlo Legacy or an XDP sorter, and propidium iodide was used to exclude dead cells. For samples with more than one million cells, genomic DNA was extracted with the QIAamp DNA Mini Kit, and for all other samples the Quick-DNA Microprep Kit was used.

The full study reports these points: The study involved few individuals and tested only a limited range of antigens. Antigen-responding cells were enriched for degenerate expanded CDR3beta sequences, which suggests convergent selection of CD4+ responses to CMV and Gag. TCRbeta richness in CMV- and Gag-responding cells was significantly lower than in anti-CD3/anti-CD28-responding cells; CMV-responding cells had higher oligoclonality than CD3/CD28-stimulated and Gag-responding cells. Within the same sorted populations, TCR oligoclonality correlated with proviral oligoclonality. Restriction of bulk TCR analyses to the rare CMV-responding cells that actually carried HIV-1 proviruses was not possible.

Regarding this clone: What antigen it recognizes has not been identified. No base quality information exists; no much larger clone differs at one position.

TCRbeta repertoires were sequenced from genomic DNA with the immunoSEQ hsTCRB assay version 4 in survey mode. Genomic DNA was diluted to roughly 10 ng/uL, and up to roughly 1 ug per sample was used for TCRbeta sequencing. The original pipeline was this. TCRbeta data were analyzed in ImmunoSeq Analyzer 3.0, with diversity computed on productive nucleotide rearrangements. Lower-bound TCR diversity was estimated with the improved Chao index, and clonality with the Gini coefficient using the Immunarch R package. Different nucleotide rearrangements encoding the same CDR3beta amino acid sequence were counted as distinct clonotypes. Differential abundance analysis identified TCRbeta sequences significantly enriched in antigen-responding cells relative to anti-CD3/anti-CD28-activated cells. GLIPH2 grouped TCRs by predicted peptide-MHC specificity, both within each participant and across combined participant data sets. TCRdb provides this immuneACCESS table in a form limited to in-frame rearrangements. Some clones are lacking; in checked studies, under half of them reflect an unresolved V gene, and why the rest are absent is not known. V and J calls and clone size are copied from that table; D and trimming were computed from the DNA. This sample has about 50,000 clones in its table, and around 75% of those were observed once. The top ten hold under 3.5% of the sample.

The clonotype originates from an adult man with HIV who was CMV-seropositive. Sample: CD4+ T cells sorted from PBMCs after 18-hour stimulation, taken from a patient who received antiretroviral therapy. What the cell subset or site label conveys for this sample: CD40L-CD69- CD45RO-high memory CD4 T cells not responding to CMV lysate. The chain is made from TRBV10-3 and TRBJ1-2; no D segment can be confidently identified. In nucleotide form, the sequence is TGTGCCATCAGGGTGGATTCTTGGTATGGCTACACCTTC. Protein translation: CAIRVDSWYGYTF.